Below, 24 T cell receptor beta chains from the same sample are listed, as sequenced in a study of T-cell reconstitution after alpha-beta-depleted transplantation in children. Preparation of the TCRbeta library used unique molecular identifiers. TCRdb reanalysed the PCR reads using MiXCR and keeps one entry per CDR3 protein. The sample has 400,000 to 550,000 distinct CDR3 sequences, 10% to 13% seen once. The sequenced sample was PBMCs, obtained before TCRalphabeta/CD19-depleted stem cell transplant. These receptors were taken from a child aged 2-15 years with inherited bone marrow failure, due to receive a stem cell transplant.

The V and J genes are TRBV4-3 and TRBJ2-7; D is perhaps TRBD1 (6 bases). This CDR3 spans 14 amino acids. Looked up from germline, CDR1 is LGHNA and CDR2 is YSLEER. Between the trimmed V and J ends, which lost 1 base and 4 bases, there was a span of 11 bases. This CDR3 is CASSQAQGIYEQYF. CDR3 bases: TGCGCCAGCAGCCAAGCACAGGGCATTTACGAGCAGTACTTC.

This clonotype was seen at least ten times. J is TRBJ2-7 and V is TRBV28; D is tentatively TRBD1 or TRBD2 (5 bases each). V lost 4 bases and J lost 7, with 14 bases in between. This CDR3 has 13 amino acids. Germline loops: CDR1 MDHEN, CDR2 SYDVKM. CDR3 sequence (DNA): TGTGCCAGCAGTTCGGGACGTCAATGGGAGCAGTACTTC. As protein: CASSSGRQWEQYF. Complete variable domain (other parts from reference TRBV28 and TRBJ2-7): DVKVTQSSRYLVKRTGEKVFLECVQDMDHENMFWYRQDPGLGLRLIYFSYDVKMKEKGDIPEGYSVSREKKERFSLILESASTNQTSMYLCASSSGRQWEQYFGPGTRLTVT.

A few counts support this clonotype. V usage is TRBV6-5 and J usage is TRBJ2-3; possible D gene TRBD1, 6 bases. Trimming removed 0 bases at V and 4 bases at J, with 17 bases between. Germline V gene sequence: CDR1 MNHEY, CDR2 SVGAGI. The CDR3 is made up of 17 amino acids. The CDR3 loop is CASSYSAGASGADTQYF. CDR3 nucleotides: TGTGCCAGCAGTTACTCGGCAGGGGCAAGCGGAGCAGATACGCAGTATTTT.

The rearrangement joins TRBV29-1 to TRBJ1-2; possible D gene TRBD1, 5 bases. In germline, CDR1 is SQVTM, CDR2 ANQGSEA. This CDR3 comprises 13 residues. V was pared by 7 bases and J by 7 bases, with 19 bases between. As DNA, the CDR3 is TGCAGCGCCCCCGGGACCGATAACGGTGGCTACACCTTC. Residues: CSAPGTDNGGYTF.

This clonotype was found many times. CDR3 residues: CASSLVQGRSYNEQFF. The CDR3 DNA sequence: TGTGCCAGCAGCTTAGTCCAGGGGAGGTCCTACAATGAGCAGTTCTTC. The chain joins TRBV7-9 to TRBJ2-1, with D perhaps being TRBD1 or TRBD2 (6 bases each). Germline values: CDR1 SEHNR, CDR2 FQNEAQ (reference sequence). The CDR3 is 16 amino acids. The V and J ends lost 1 base and 1 base respectively, with 11 bases between them.

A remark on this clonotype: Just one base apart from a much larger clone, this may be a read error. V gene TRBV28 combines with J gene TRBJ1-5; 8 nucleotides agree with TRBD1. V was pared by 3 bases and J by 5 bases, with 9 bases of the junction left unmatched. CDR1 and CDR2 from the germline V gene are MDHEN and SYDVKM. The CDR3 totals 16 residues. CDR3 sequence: CASSFDLTGAYQPQHF. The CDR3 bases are TGTGCCAGCAGTTTCGATTTGACAGGGGCGTATCAGCCCCAGCATTTT.

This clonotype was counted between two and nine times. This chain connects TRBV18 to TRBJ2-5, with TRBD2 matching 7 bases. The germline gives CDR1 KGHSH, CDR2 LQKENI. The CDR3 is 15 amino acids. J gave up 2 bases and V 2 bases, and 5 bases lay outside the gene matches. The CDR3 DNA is TGTGCCAGCTCACCAGTGGCTAGCGGACAAGAGACCCAGTACTTC. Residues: CASSPVASGQETQYF.

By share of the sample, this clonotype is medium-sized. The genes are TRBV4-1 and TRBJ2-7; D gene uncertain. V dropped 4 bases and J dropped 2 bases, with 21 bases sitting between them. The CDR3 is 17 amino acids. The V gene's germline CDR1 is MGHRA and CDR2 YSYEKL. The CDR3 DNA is TGCGCCAGCAGCCCCCTAGGTGATTGGGCACAGACCTACGAGCAGTACTTC. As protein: CASSPLGDWAQTYEQYF.

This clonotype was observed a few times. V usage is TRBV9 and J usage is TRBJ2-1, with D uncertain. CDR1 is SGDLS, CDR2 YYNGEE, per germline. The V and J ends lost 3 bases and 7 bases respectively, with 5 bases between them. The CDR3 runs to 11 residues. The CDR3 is CASSAENEQFF. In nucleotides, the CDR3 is TGTGCCAGCAGCGCAGAAAATGAGCAGTTCTTC.

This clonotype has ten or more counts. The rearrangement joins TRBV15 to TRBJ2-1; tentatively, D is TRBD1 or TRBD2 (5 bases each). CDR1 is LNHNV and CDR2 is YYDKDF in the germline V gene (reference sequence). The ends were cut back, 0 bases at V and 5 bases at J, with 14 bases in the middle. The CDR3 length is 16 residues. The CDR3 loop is CATSRDPGSSHNEQFF. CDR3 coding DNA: TGTGCCACCAGCAGAGATCCAGGGAGTAGCCACAATGAGCAGTTCTTC.

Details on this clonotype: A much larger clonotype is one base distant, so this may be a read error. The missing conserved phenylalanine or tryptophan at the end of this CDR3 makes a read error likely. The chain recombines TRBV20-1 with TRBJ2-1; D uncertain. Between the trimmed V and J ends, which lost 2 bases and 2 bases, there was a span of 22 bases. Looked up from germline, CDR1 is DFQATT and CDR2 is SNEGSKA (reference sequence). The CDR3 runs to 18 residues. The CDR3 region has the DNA TGCAGTGCTAGATTGGGTGGGTTTGTCGCGACAACCTACAATGAGCAGTTCGTC. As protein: CSARLGGFVATTYNEQFV.

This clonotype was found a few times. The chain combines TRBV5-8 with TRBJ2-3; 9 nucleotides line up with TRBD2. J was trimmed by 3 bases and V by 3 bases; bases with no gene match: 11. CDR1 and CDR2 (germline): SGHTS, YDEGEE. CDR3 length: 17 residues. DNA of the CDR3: TGTGCCAGCAGCTGGGGGGGGAGCGGGAGGCCGACAGATACGCAGTATTTT. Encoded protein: CASSWGGSGRPTDTQYF.

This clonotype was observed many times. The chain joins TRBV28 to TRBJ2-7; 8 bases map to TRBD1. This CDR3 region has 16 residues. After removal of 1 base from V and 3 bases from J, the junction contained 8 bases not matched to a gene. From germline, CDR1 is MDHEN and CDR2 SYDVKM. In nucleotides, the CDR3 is TGTGCCAGCAGTTTATTTGGCAGGACAGGGCTCTACGAGCAGTACTTC. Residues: CASSLFGRTGLYEQYF. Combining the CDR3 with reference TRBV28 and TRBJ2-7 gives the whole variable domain DVKVTQSSRYLVKRTGEKVFLECVQDMDHENMFWYRQDPGLGLRLIYFSYDVKMKEKGDIPEGYSVSREKKERFSLILESASTNQTSMYLCASSLFGRTGLYEQYFGPGTRLTVT.

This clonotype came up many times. CDR3 DNA sequence: TGTGCCATCCCGGACCAAGAGACCCAGTACTTC. Its protein product is CAIPDQETQYF. The rearrangement uses TRBV2 and TRBJ2-5, with D unclear. V was clipped by 10 bases and J by 0 bases, with 6 bases between them. CDR1 is SNHLY and CDR2 is FYNNEI in the germline V gene. The CDR3 sequence is 11 residues long.

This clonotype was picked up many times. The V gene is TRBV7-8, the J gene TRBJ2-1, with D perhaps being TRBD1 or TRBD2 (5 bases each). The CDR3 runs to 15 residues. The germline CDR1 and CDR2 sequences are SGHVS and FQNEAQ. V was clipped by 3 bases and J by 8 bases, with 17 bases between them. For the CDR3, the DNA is TGTGCCAGCAGCTTCCGGGACCATGTCGAAGATGAGCAGTTCTTC. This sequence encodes CASSFRDHVEDEQFF.

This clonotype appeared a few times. The CDR3 DNA reads as TGCAGTGCTCGCCGATTGGGGAGGGGTGATCAGGAGCAGTTCTTC. It specifies CSARRLGRGDQEQFF. The J gene is TRBJ2-1, the V gene TRBV20-1; 7 bases are a match to TRBD2. V trimming: 5 bases; J trimming: 10 bases; junction bases outside the gene matches: 17. Per the germline V gene, CDR1 is DFQATT and CDR2 is SNEGSKA (reference sequence). The CDR3 totals 15 residues.

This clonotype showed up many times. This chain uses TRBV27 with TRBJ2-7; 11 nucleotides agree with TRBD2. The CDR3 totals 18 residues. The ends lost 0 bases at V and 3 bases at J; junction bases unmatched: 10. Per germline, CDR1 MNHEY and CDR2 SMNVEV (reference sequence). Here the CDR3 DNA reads TGTGCCAGCAGTTTATCTGGACTAGCGGGCGTAGGGTTCTACGAGCAGTACTTC. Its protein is CASSLSGLAGVGFYEQYF.

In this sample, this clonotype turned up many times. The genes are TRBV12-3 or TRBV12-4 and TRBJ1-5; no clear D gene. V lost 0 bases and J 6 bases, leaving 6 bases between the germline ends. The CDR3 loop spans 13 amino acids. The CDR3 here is CASSLAPGQPQHF. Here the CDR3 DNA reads TGTGCCAGCAGTTTAGCGCCTGGTCAGCCCCAGCATTTT.

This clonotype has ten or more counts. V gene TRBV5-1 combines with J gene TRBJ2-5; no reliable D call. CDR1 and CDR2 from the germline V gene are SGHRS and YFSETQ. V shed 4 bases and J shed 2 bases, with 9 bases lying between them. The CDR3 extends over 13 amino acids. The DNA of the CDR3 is TGCGCCAGCAGCAACCCCAGACAAGAGACCCAGTACTTC. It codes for CASSNPRQETQYF.

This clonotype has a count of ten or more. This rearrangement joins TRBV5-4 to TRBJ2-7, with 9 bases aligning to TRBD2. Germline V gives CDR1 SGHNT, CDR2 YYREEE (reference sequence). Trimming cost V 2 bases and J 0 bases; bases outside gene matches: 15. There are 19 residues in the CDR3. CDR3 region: CASSFAKVAGAPLSYEQYF. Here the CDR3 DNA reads TGTGCCAGCAGCTTTGCCAAGGTAGCGGGAGCTCCCCTCTCCTACGAGCAGTACTTC.

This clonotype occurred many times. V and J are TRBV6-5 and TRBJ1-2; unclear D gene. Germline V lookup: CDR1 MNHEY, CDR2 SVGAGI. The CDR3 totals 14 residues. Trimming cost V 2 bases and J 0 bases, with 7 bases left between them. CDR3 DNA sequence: TGTGCCAGCAGTTACGTCGGGCCTAACTATGGCTACACCTTC. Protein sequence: CASSYVGPNYGYTF.

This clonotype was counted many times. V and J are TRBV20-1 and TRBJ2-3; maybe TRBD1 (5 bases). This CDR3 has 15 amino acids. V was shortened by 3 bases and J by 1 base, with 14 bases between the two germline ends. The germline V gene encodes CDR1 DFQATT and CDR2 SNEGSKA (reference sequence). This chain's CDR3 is CSARVQGGGTDTQYF. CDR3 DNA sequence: TGCAGTGCTAGGGTCCAGGGTGGGGGCACAGATACGCAGTATTTT.

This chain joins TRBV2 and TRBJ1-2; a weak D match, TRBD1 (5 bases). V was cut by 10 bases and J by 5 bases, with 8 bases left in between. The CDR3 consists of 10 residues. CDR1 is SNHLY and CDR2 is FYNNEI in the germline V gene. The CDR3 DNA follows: TGTGCCATCGACAGTTATGGCTACACCTTC. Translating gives CAIDSYGYTF. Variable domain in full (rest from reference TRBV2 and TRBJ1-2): EPEVTQTPSHQVTQMGQEVILRCVPISNHLYFYWYRQILGQKVEFLVSFYNNEISEKSEIFDDQFSVERPDGSNFTLKIRSTKLEDSAMYFCAIDSYGYTFGSGTRLTVV.

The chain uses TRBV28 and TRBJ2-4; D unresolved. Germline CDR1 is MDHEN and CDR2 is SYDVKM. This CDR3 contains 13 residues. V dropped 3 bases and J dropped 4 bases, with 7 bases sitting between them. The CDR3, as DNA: TGTGCCAGCAGTTTTCACGGGAAAAACATTCAGTACTTC. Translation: CASSFHGKNIQYF.